Below, one TCR beta chain is given with its context. The CDR3 extends over 15 amino acids. The germline V gene has CDR1 MNHNY and CDR2 SVGAGI (reference sequence). Between the trimmed V and J ends, which lost 6 bases and 3 bases, there was a span of 17 bases. The sample comes from a study of blood T cell repertoires in COVID-19. In the study overall: There were acute and convalescent COVID-19 samples, and they came from the United States, Italy and Spain. The cDNA or gDNA used as material had been derived from T cells, B-cell-depleted T cells, or PBMCs.

The protocol was immunoSEQ multiplex PCR, while the TCRdb copy is restricted to in-frame clones and leaves out a portion. The table has nearly 200,000 clones, 70% to 85% seen once; the top ten hold roughly 6.9%. The specimen was peripheral blood. The receptor was derived from a human donor with acute or convalescent COVID-19. The donor label of this sample is uncertain. The J gene is TRBJ1-2, the V gene TRBV6-6; a possible D gene is TRBD1 (5 bases). The CDR3 DNA reads as TGTGCCAGCAGCATTCCGGGGGGGAGTGACTATGGCTACACCTTC. Translated, it gives CASSIPGGSDYGYTF.